This TCR beta chain was captured by sequencing in a study of blood T cell repertoires in COVID-19. Data came from immunoSEQ multiplex PCR; TCRdb stores just in-frame clones and leaves some out. Of 250,000 to 300,000 clones listed, around 89% are singletons. This clone was observed once. V lost 4 bases, J lost 0 bases, and 10 bases lay in between. The CDR3 extends over 15 amino acids. CDR1 LGHNA and CDR2 YNFKEQ come from the germline V gene. This receptor was obtained from a man aged 35 to 55 with acute or convalescent COVID-19. The chain is built from TRBV4-2 and TRBJ1-5; D not resolved. The sample consisted of peripheral blood. CDR3 DNA: TGTGCCAGCAGCCCAGGCGCCTATAGCAATCAGCCCCAGCATTTT. It encodes CASSPGAYSNQPQHF.